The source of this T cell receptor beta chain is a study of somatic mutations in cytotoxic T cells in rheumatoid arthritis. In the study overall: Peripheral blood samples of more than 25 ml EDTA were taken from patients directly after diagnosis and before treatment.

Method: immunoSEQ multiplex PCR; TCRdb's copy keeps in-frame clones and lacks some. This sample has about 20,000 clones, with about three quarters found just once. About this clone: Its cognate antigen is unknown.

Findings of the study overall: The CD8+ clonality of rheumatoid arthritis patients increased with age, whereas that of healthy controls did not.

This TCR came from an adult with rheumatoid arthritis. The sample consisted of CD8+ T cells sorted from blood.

CDR3 sequence: CASSLGLGQGYYGYTF. The CDR3 DNA sequence: TGTGCCAGCAGCTTAGGCCTGGGACAGGGGTACTATGGCTACACCTTC. The chain carries TRBV11-2 and TRBJ1-2; TRBD1 matches at 10 bases. V shed 1 base and J 3 bases; nucleotides not matched to a gene: 5. This CDR3 spans 16 amino acids. Per germline, CDR1 SGHAT and CDR2 FQNNGV.